A single sample is the source of the 24 T cell receptor beta chains below, sequenced in a study of blood T cell repertoires in COVID-19. The data were produced by immunoSEQ multiplex PCR, yet TCRdb's version contains in-frame clones alone and is incomplete. Of fewer than 300,000 clones listed, roughly 85% were seen once; the top ten hold around 2.3%. What was sequenced was PBMCs or T cells enriched from blood (not recorded which). These receptors all come from a woman aged 45-59 years who had recovered from COVID-19.

Only one count was recorded for this clone. This CDR3 is also generated by other DNA sequences in the sample. As DNA, the CDR3 is TGTGCCAGCAGCCAAGCGGACAGGAACACTGAAGCTTTCTTT. It is translated as CASSQADRNTEAFF. The V gene is TRBV3-1 (or the pseudogene TRBV3-2), the J gene TRBJ1-1; D might be TRBD1 (6 bases). Trimming cost V 1 base and J 1 base, with 7 bases left between them. There are 14 residues in the CDR3. Germline V gene lookup returns CDR1 LGHDT and CDR2 YNNKEL (reference sequence).

The chain has TRBV2 and TRBJ1-2, with 7 bases matching TRBD1. Germline V CDR1 and CDR2: SNHLY, FYNNEI. The CDR3 extends over 15 amino acids. Trimming took 6 bases from V and 1 from J; bases not matched to a gene: 8. The CDR3 is CASSYTGTDNYGYTF. The CDR3, as DNA: TGTGCCAGCAGCTATACCGGGACAGATAACTATGGCTACACCTTC.

The rearrangement joins TRBV7-8 to TRBJ1-1; D possibly corresponds to TRBD1 (6 bases). Germline V gives CDR1 SGHVS, CDR2 FQNEAQ. The CDR3 length is 15 residues. V was trimmed by 3 bases and J by 1 base, leaving 12 bases between them. The CDR3 DNA is TGTGCCAGCAGCTTCGGACAGATACAGAACACTGAAGCTTTCTTT. Its protein is CASSFGQIQNTEAFF.

J is TRBJ1-5 and V is TRBV12-2; whether TRBD1, the table's D call, matches the DNA was not checked. TRBV12-2 is deemed a pseudogene. There are 16 residues in the CDR3. The CDR3 DNA follows: TGTGCAAGTCGCTTAGCGACGACAGGGGGCAAATGGCCCCAGCATTTT. It encodes CASRLATTGGKWPQHF.

The chain recombines TRBV5-1 with TRBJ2-1, with TRBD2 as a possible D gene (5 bases). The CDR3 loop spans 16 amino acids. V was cut by 0 bases and J by 0 bases, with 10 bases left in between. Germline loops: CDR1 SGHRS, CDR2 YFSETQ. The CDR3 is CASSLVRADSYNEQFF. CDR3 bases: TGCGCCAGCAGCTTGGTTCGAGCGGACTCCTACAATGAGCAGTTCTTC.

The chain employs TRBV18 and TRBJ2-7; 9 bases fit TRBD1. From germline, CDR1 is KGHSH and CDR2 LQKENI. The CDR3 spans 14 residues. V shed 3 bases, J shed 3 bases, and the junction held 3 bases outside the gene matches. This chain's CDR3 is CASSPGTGYYEQYF. CDR3 DNA sequence: TGTGCCAGCTCACCCGGGACAGGGTACTACGAGCAGTACTTC.

This chain connects TRBV12-3 or TRBV12-4 to TRBJ2-7; D possibly corresponds to TRBD2 (6 bases). This CDR3 contains 11 residues. Trimming left V 1 base short and J 9 bases short, with 7 bases between. CDR3 sequence reads: CASSLGDLQYF. The CDR3 DNA is TGTGCCAGCAGTTTAGGGGACTTGCAGTACTTC.

The V and J genes are TRBV7-9 and TRBJ1-4, with D maybe TRBD1 (5 bases). This CDR3 spans 15 amino acids. Deletions cut 1 base from V and 4 bases from J, with 10 bases between. Germline V gives CDR1 SEHNR, CDR2 FQNEAQ (reference sequence). CDR3 loop: CASSLGGIVNEKLFF. In DNA form, the CDR3 reads TGTGCCAGCAGCTTAGGGGGCATTGTTAATGAAAAACTGTTTTTT.

The rearrangement links TRBV5-6 to TRBJ1-1; TRBD1 matches 11 bases. This CDR3 has 15 residues. Germline V gives CDR1 SGHDT, CDR2 YYEEEE. J lost 11 bases, V lost 6 bases, and 15 bases had no gene match. CDR3 coding DNA: TGTGCCAGCACGGCTTATGGGACAGGGGGAGTGGGTGCTTTCTTT. The encoded protein is CASTAYGTGGVGAFF.

The count of this clone is one. The chain carries TRBV29-1 and TRBJ2-1; unclear D gene. Germline lookup yields CDR1 SQVTM and CDR2 ANQGSEA. The CDR3 loop spans 14 amino acids. V lost 2 bases to trimming and J lost 4 bases, with 12 bases between them. CDR3 region: CSVESRSAYNEQFF. The DNA for the CDR3 is TGCAGCGTTGAAAGCAGGTCGGCGTACAATGAGCAGTTCTTC.

The rearrangement joins TRBV24-1 to TRBJ2-1, with D perhaps matching TRBD2 (5 bases). The CDR3 covers 15 residues. Germline CDR1 is KGHDR and CDR2 is SFDVKD. V lost 4 bases and J lost 0, with 9 bases in between. CDR3 sequence reads: CATSDPDSSYNEQFF. CDR3 nucleotide sequence: TGTGCCACCAGTGACCCGGACTCCTCCTACAATGAGCAGTTCTTC.

This sequence joins TRBV6-5 and TRBJ2-2; 11 bases match TRBD2. V dropped 6 bases and J dropped 3; count of bases not matched to a gene: 3. The CDR3 runs 15 residues. Germline CDR1 reads MNHEY; CDR2 reads SVGAGI. CDR3 amino acids: CASRGTSGDTGELFF. The CDR3 DNA reads TGTGCCAGCAGGGGGACTAGCGGCGACACCGGGGAGCTGTTTTTT.

The chain carries TRBV5-4 and TRBJ1-1, with D tentatively TRBD1 (5 bases). The V gene's germline CDR1 is SGHNT and CDR2 YYREEE (reference sequence). Deletions cut 0 bases from V and 0 bases from J, with 9 bases between. This CDR3 has 15 residues. The CDR3 nucleotides are TGTGCCAGCAGCTTGGAAGGGGCTATGAACACTGAAGCTTTCTTT. The encoded protein is CASSLEGAMNTEAFF.

This chain joins TRBV4-1 and TRBJ1-4; 10 bases are shared with TRBD1. The germline V gene has CDR1 MGHRA and CDR2 YSYEKL. This CDR3 spans 18 amino acids. V dropped 4 bases and J dropped 1; count of bases not matched to a gene: 9. DNA for the CDR3: TGCGCCAGCAGCCCCCTTTTGGACAGGGGGGAAACTAATGAAAAACTGTTTTTT. It encodes CASSPLLDRGETNEKLFF.

The gene calls are TRBV5-1 and TRBJ1-3; D might be TRBD1 (6 bases). The germline V gene has CDR1 SGHRS and CDR2 YFSETQ. V was pared by 0 bases and J by 2 bases, with 9 bases between. The CDR3 length is 15 residues. The CDR3 sequence is CASSLASGAGNTIYF. The CDR3, as DNA: TGCGCCAGCAGCTTGGCCTCAGGGGCTGGAAACACCATATATTTT.

CDR3 sequence (DNA): TGCAGCGCAAAGGGGGCAGGGGCGAACACCGGGGAGCTGTTTTTT. The encoded protein is CSAKGAGANTGELFF. The chain couples TRBV29-1 to TRBJ2-2; TRBD1 aligns across 7 bases. The length of the CDR3 is 15 residues. CDR1 and CDR2 (germline): SQVTM, ANQGSEA. V trimming: 7 bases; J trimming: 0 bases; junction bases outside the gene matches: 8.

This rearrangement joins TRBV5-1 to TRBJ1-4, with unresolved D. Germline V gene sequence: CDR1 SGHRS, CDR2 YFSETQ. This CDR3 is 15 amino acids long. The germline V and J ends were trimmed by 0 bases and 3 bases, with 9 bases remaining between them. This CDR3 reads CASSLVGIANEKLFF. The CDR3 region has the DNA TGCGCCAGCAGCTTGGTCGGGATAGCTAATGAAAAACTGTTTTTT.

The V and J genes are TRBV20-1 and TRBJ1-3, with TRBD1 as a possible D gene (6 bases). V was shortened by 3 bases and J by 3 bases, with 12 bases between the two germline ends. Per the germline V gene, CDR1 is DFQATT and CDR2 is SNEGSKA (reference sequence). This CDR3 is 14 amino acids long. The CDR3 protein is CSASQGQGGNTIYF. The CDR3 DNA reads as TGCAGTGCTAGTCAGGGGCAGGGTGGAAACACCATATATTTT.

This rearrangement joins TRBV18 to TRBJ1-6, with D unresolved. The V gene lost 3 bases and the J gene lost 6 bases, with 3 bases spanning the gap. The CDR3 runs to 12 residues. The germline V gene encodes CDR1 KGHSH and CDR2 LQKENI. The CDR3 protein is CASSPANSPLHF. CDR3 DNA: TGTGCCAGCTCACCGGCTAATTCACCCCTCCACTTT.

This clone was seen once. The rearrangement joins TRBV19 to TRBJ2-7, with D tentatively TRBD2 (5 bases). The CDR3 runs to 12 residues. V was cut by 5 bases and J by 3 bases, with 8 bases left in between. Germline loops: CDR1 LNHDA, CDR2 SQIVND (reference sequence). CDR3 in DNA: TGTGCCAGTAGTCTCGGAGGCTACGAGCAGTACTTC. Amino acid sequence: CASSLGGYEQYF.

The chain combines TRBV30 with TRBJ1-2, with D possibly being TRBD1 (5 bases). There are 16 residues in the CDR3. Between the trimmed V and J ends, which lost 2 bases and 1 base, there was a span of 17 bases. Germline V gene data show CDR1 as GTSNPN and CDR2 as SVGIG (reference sequence). The CDR3 sequence: CAWSRDSGGLNYGYTF. CDR3 sequence (DNA): TGTGCCTGGAGTAGGGACTCAGGAGGGCTTAACTATGGCTACACCTTC.

This sequence joins TRBV5-6 and TRBJ2-3; tentatively, D is TRBD2 (6 bases). CDR1 and CDR2 (germline): SGHDT, YYEEEE. This CDR3 region has 16 residues. The germline V and J ends were trimmed by 4 bases and 2 bases, with 17 bases remaining between them. For the CDR3, the DNA is TGTGCCAGCAGCGTACTAGCCGTAACACTCACAGATACGCAGTATTTT. As protein: CASSVLAVTLTDTQYF.

This chain joins TRBV5-1 and TRBJ1-3, with D perhaps matching TRBD1 (5 bases). Germline V gene data show CDR1 as SGHRS and CDR2 as YFSETQ. The CDR3 has 14 amino acids. Between the trimmed V and J ends, which lost 1 base and 0 bases, there was a span of 5 bases. The CDR3 region is CASSLRGSGNTIYF. The CDR3 nucleotides are TGCGCCAGCAGCTTGAGGGGCTCTGGAAACACCATATATTTT.

This clone has only a few counts. J is TRBJ2-1 and V is TRBV7-9; TRBD2 is a possible D gene (7 bases). The CDR3 contains 16 residues. Germline CDR1 and CDR2: SEHNR and FQNEAQ (reference sequence). V was shortened by 3 bases and J by 6 bases, with 18 bases between the two germline ends. CDR3 loop: CASSFRGGQNINEQFF. The DNA for the CDR3 is TGTGCCAGCAGCTTCCGCGGGGGCCAGAACATCAATGAGCAGTTCTTC. The full variable domain, in which reference TRBV7-9 and TRBJ2-1 provide the parts outside the CDR3, is DTGVSQNPRHKITKRGQNVTFRCDPISEHNRLYWYRQTLGQGPEFLTYFQNEAQLEKSRLLSDRFSAERPKGSFSTLEIQRTEQGDSAMYLCASSFRGGQNINEQFFGPGTRLTVL.